The T cell receptor (beta chain) described here comes from a study of blood T cell repertoires in COVID-19. This clone was seen only once. Germline values: CDR1 MNHEY, CDR2 SVGAGI. This CDR3 is built from 12 residues. Trimming removed 6 bases at V and 7 bases at J, with 12 bases between. TCRdb keeps only in-frame clones here, not all; method: immunoSEQ multiplex PCR. This table holds about 130,000 clones, 85% found once. The origin of this receptor is an elderly woman with acute or convalescent COVID-19. The chain links TRBV6-5 to TRBJ1-1, with D perhaps TRBD1 (6 bases). The sequenced material came from peripheral blood. The CDR3 loop is CASSLQGHEAFF. CDR3 bases: TGTGCCAGCAGCCTACAGGGCCATGAAGCTTTCTTT.